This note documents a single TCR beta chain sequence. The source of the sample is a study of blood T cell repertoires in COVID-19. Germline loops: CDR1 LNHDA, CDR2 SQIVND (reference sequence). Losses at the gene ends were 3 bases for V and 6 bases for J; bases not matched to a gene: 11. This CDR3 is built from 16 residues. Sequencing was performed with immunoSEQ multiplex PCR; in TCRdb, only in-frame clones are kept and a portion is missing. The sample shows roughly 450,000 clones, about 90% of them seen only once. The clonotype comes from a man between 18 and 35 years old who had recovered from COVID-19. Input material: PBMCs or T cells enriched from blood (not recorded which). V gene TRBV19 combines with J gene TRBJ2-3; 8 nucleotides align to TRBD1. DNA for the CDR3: TGTGCCAGTAGTATTCCGAATGCCCAGGGGGCGGATACGCAGTATTTT. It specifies CASSIPNAQGADTQYF.